Following are 18 T cell receptor beta chains from one sample sequenced in a study of Ad26.COV2.S vaccination and SARS-CoV-2 variants. Sample treatment: some 20 received Ad26.COV2.S at low or high dose, single or two shots; five or six received placebo; per-sample allocation not given. Samples analyzed were those drawn on day 63 after the first vaccine or placebo injection. Measured with immunoSEQ multiplex PCR; TCRdb has only the in-frame clones, and not every one. The sample has roughly 700,000 clones, roughly 90% seen once; the top ten hold nearly 1.5%. Sequencing used peripheral blood, obtained in a trial of Ad26.COV2.S vaccine versus placebo. Receptor source: a person between 18 and 65 years old who received the Ad26.COV2.S COVID-19 vaccine or a placebo.

The chain couples TRBV29-1 to TRBJ1-5; maybe TRBD1 (6 bases). V lost 2 bases to trimming and J lost 5 bases, with 10 bases between them. Germline lookup yields CDR1 SQVTM and CDR2 ANQGSEA. The CDR3 spans 13 residues. The CDR3 protein is CSVESGVDQPQHF. The CDR3, as DNA: TGCAGCGTTGAATCAGGGGTCGATCAGCCCCAGCATTTT.

This rearrangement joins TRBV5-6 to TRBJ2-5; possibly TRBD2 for D (5 bases). The V end lost 4 bases, the J end lost 7 bases, and 17 bases lay between the germline ends. CDR3 length: 14 residues. Looked up from germline, CDR1 is SGHDT and CDR2 is YYEEEE. The CDR3 bases are TGTGCCAGCAGCGTTTACGGATTTCGGGGGACCCAGTACTTC. This codes for CASSVYGFRGTQYF.

This chain joins TRBV12-3 or TRBV12-4 and TRBJ1-2, with D maybe TRBD1 (6 bases). This CDR3 comprises 12 residues. Trimming took off 3 bases at V and 8 bases at J, with 10 bases between the two ends. DNA of the CDR3: TGTGCCAGCAGTTTCGAAGGGGGAGGCTACACCTTC. Its protein product is CASSFEGGGYTF.

The gene calls are TRBV30 and TRBJ2-1; TRBD1 matches 9 bases. The CDR3 sequence is 14 residues long. Germline CDR1 reads GTSNPN; CDR2 reads SVGIG (reference sequence). The J segment lost 1 base and the V segment lost 7 bases, leaving 5 bases of the junction unmatched. Written as DNA, the CDR3 is TGTGCCTTCTCGACAGGGGGATCCTACAATGAGCAGTTCTTC. Translated, it gives CAFSTGGSYNEQFF. The full variable domain, in which reference TRBV30 and TRBJ2-1 provide the parts outside the CDR3, is SQTIHQWPATLVQPVGSPLSLECTVEGTSNPNLYWYRQAAGRGLQLLFYSVGIGQISSEVPQNLSASRPQDRQFILSSKKLLLSDSGFYLCAFSTGGSYNEQFFGPGTRLTVL.

The chain links TRBV5-3 to TRBJ2-3; no firm D call. TRBV5-3 falls under the ORF class, with uncertain function. V lost 2 bases, J lost 2 bases, and 12 bases lay in between. This CDR3 contains 15 residues. The CDR3 loop reads CARSFPCGSTDTQYF. The CDR3 bases are TGTGCCAGAAGCTTTCCCTGCGGTTCCACAGATACGCAGTATTTT.

The chain has TRBV3-1 (or the pseudogene TRBV3-2) and TRBJ2-3; 10 bases agree with TRBD1. Germline V gene data show CDR1 as LGHDT and CDR2 as YNNKEL (reference sequence). V shed 3 bases, J shed 1 base, and the junction held 4 bases outside the gene matches. The CDR3 length is 16 residues. The CDR3 here is CASSQSGTGGTDTQYF. CDR3 DNA: TGTGCCAGCAGCCAGTCCGGGACAGGGGGCACAGATACGCAGTATTTT.

The V call is TRBV2, the J call TRBJ2-7; a weak D match, TRBD1 (6 bases). This CDR3 is built from 15 residues. Trimming removed 2 bases at V and 4 bases at J, with 15 bases between. Looked up from germline, CDR1 is SNHLY and CDR2 is FYNNEI. CDR3: CASSEPHRVRYEQYF. CDR3 nucleotide sequence: TGTGCCAGCAGTGAACCCCACAGGGTCCGATACGAGCAGTACTTC.

V is TRBV5-1 and J is TRBJ2-2, with 10 bases aligning to TRBD1. The CDR3 is 15 residues long. The V gene's germline CDR1 is SGHRS and CDR2 YFSETQ. V trimming: 3 bases; J trimming: 3 bases; junction bases outside the gene matches: 2. CDR3 residues: CASSSGQGYTGELFF. DNA of the CDR3: TGCGCCAGCAGCTCGGGACAGGGGTACACCGGGGAGCTGTTTTTT.

The rearrangement joins TRBV3-1 (or the pseudogene TRBV3-2) to TRBJ2-7; D gene uncertain. The length of the CDR3 is 15 residues. Per germline, CDR1 LGHDT and CDR2 YNNKEL (reference sequence). Trimming pared 4 bases from V and 6 bases from J, leaving 19 bases between. As DNA, the CDR3 is TGTGCCAGCAGCCTCTCCACACTCATAACGGGCGAGCAGTACTTC. Translation gives CASSLSTLITGEQYF.

The rearrangement uses TRBV24-1 and TRBJ2-7, with D perhaps matching TRBD1 or TRBD2 (6 bases each). The CDR3 sequence is 15 residues long. V was trimmed by 7 bases and J by 2 bases, leaving 17 bases between them. Germline CDR1 is KGHDR and CDR2 is SFDVKD. CDR3 residues: CATSGGANAAYEQYF. DNA for the CDR3: TGTGCCACCAGCGGGGGCGCGAACGCGGCCTACGAGCAGTACTTC.

The CDR3: CASSPIGTFSGNTIYF. In nucleotides, the CDR3 is TGTGCCAGCAGTCCTATTGGGACCTTCTCTGGAAACACCATATATTTT. The chain couples TRBV27 to TRBJ1-3, with TRBD1 as a possible D gene (5 bases). Per the germline V gene, CDR1 is MNHEY and CDR2 is SMNVEV (reference sequence). The V end lost 5 bases, the J end lost 0 bases, and 14 bases lay between the germline ends. CDR3 length: 16 amino acids.

This clone was recorded a few times. The chain combines TRBV7-9 with TRBJ1-2; possible D gene TRBD1, 5 bases. The CDR3 is 13 residues long. Germline-derived CDR1 and CDR2 are SEHNR and FQNEAQ (reference sequence). With 5 bases removed from V and 0 bases from J, the gap between germline ends came to 7 bases. The CDR3 DNA follows: TGTGCCAGCAGCCCAGGGACTAACTATGGCTACACCTTC. It encodes CASSPGTNYGYTF.

This clone was seen once. The rearrangement joins TRBV18 to TRBJ2-7; 11 bases are shared with TRBD1. Per germline, CDR1 KGHSH and CDR2 LQKENI. Trimming removed 6 bases from V and 4 bases from J; junction bases left unmatched: 8. The CDR3 runs 15 residues. The CDR3 DNA sequence: TGTGCCAGCTCGTTTGGGACAGGGGGTTTATACGAGCAGTACTTC. Encoded protein: CASSFGTGGLYEQYF.

This clone was seen only once. The genes are TRBV30 and TRBJ2-7; 7 positions agree with TRBD1. CDR1 and CDR2 (germline): GTSNPN, SVGIG (reference sequence). The length of the CDR3 is 14 residues. V lost 1 base to trimming and J lost 4 bases; unmatched junction nucleotides: 7. In DNA form, the CDR3 reads TGTGCCTGGAGTGCCACCGGGACAGTTTACGAGCAGTACTTC. Its translation: CAWSATGTVYEQYF. The full variable domain, its missing parts supplied by reference TRBV30 and TRBJ2-7, is SQTIHQWPATLVQPVGSPLSLECTVEGTSNPNLYWYRQAAGRGLQLLFYSVGIGQISSEVPQNLSASRPQDRQFILSSKKLLLSDSGFYLCAWSATGTVYEQYFGPGTRLTVT.

In the case of this clone: Other DNA sequences in this sample translate to the same CDR3. The CDR3 DNA is TGTGCCAGCAGACGGACGGCGAACACCGGGGAGCTGTTTTTT. It encodes CASRRTANTGELFF. V and J are TRBV2 and TRBJ2-2, with D unresolved. Trimming took 6 bases from V and 0 from J, leaving 8 bases between them. The CDR3 spans 14 residues. Germline V lookup: CDR1 SNHLY, CDR2 FYNNEI.

The V gene is TRBV18, the J gene TRBJ2-3; 8 nucleotides agree with TRBD2. V lost 0 bases to trimming and J lost 0 bases; unmatched junction nucleotides: 5. The germline V gene encodes CDR1 KGHSH and CDR2 LQKENI. There are 17 residues in the CDR3. In DNA form, the CDR3 reads TGTGCCAGCTCACCACCCGGGACTAGAGGGAGCACAGATACGCAGTATTTT. It is translated as CASSPPGTRGSTDTQYF.

DNA for the CDR3: TGTGCCAGCAAGAGGCAGACGAACACCGGGGAGCTGTTTTTT. It is translated as CASKRQTNTGELFF. The chain uses TRBV27 and TRBJ2-2; D ambiguous. V gave up 7 bases and J gave up 0 bases, with 9 bases separating them. This CDR3 is built from 14 residues. Germline values: CDR1 MNHEY, CDR2 SMNVEV (reference sequence).

The chain joins TRBV11-1 to TRBJ2-3, with a weak D call TRBD1 (6 bases). Germline CDR1 and CDR2: SGHAT and FQDESV (reference sequence). The CDR3 consists of 15 residues. V dropped 1 base and J dropped 0 bases, with 8 bases sitting between them. The CDR3 DNA follows: TGTGCCAGCAGCTTAGGGGGACAAAGCACAGATACGCAGTATTTT. This gives the protein CASSLGGQSTDTQYF.